This T cell receptor (beta chain) appears in the sequencing data of a study of T cell repertoires in cytomegalovirus infection. Study as a whole: The study used recently identified HLA-C-restricted and well-studied HLA-B-restricted CMV epitopes. Public TCR beta signature analysis indicated the presence of both CMV infection and matching HLA type.

On this clonotype: Antigen: not known.

TCRdb re-called the reads with MiXCR, one entry per CDR3 protein. The repertoire holds 80,000 or so distinct CDR3 sequences, with around 42% as singletons. This receptor was identified in a human donor in good health (CMV status not recorded). Some clones in this sample may be carry-over from other donors' samples. Sequences were derived from CD8+ T cells from cultured PBMCs, sampled from culture after CMV antigen stimulation.

The CDR3 DNA is TGTGCCAGCAGTTTGGGCAGGCCCTACGAGCAGTACTTC. This encodes CASSLGRPYEQYF. This chain uses TRBV12-3 or TRBV12-4 with TRBJ2-7; D remains unclear. This CDR3 has 13 amino acids. The V end was cut by 3 bases, the J end by 2 bases, with 8 bases between.